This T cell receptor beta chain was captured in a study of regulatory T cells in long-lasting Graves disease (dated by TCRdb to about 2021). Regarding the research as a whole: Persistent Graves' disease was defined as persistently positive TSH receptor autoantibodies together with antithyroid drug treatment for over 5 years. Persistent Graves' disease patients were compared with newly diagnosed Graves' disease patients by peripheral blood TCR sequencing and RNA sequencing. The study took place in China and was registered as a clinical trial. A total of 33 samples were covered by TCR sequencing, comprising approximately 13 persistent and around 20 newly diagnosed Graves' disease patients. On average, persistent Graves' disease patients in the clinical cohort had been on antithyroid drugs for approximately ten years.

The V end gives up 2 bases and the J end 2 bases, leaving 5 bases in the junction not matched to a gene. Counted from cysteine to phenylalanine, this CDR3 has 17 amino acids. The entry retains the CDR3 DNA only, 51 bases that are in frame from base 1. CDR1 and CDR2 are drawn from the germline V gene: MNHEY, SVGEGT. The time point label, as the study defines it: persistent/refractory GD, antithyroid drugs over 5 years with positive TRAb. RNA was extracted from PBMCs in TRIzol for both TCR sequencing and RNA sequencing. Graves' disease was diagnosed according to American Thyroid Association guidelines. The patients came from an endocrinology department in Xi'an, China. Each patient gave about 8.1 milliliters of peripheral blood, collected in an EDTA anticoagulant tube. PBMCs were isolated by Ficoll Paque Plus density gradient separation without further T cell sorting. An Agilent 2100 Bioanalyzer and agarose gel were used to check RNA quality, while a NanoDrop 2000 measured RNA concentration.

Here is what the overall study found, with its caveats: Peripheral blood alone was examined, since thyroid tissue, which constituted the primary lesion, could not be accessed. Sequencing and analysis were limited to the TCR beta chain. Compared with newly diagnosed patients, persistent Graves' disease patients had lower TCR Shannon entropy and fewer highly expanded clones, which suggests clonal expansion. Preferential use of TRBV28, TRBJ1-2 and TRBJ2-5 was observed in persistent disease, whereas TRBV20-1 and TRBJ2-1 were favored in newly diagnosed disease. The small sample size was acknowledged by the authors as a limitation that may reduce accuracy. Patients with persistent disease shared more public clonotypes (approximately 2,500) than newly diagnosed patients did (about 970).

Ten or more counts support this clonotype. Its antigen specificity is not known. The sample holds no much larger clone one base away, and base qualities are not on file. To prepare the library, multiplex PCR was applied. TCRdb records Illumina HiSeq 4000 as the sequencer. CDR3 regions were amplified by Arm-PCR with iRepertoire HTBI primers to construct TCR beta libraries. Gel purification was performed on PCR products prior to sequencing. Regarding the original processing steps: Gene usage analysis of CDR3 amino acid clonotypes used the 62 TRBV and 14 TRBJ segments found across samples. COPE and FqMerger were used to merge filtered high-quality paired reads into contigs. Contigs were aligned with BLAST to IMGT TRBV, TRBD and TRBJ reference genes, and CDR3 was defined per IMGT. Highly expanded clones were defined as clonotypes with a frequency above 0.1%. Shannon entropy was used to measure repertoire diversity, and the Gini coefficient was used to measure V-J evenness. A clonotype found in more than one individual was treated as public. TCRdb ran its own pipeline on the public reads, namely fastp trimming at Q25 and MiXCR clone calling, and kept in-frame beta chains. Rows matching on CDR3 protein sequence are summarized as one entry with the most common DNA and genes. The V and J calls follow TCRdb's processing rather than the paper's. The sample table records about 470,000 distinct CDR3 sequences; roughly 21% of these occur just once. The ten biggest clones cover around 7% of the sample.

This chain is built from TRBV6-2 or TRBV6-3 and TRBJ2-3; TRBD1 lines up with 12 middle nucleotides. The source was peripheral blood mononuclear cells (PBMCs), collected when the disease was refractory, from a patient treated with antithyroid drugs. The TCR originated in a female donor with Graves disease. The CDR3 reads CASSYGTGGADTDTQYF. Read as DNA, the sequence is TGTGCCAGCAGTTACGGGACAGGGGGCGCTGACACAGATACGCAGTATTTT.